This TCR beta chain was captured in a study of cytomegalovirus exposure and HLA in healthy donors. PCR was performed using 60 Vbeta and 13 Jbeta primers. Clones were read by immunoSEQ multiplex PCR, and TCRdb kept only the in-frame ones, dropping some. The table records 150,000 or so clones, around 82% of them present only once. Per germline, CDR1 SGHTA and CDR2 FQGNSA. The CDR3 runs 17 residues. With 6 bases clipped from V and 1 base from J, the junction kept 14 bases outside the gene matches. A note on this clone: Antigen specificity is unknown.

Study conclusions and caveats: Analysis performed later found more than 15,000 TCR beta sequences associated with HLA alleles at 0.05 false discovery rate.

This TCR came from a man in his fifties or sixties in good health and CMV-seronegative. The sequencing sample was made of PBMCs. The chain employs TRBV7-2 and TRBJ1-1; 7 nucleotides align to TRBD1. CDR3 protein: CASSLQTGIRSNTEAFF. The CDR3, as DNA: TGTGCCAGCAGTTTACAGACAGGGATTCGGTCGAACACTGAAGCTTTCTTT.